There are a few counts of the clone carrying this T cell receptor beta chain. Described time point: pre-treatment sample, taken before nivolumab and TIL therapy. This CDR3 contains 14 residues. The germline V gene has CDR1 SNHLY and CDR2 FYNNEI. Trimming left V 5 bases short and J 4 bases short, with 12 bases between. This entry is derived from a study of TIL therapy for anti-PD-1-resistant metastatic lung cancer. Overall study: Tumor harvest preceded PD-1/PD-L1 blockade, followed by nivolumab treatment.

The libraries were made with immunoSEQ v3. Produced via immunoSEQ multiplex PCR; TCRdb's table is partial and in-frame only. The sample consists of approximately 47,000 clones, around 86% of them appearing once. This chain connects TRBV2 to TRBJ1-5, with D tentatively TRBD1 (6 bases). Source: blood, taken at baseline. This receptor was taken from a person aged 25-79 years with non-small cell lung cancer. The CDR3 protein is CASSPDSLNQPQHF. The DNA of the CDR3 is TGTGCCAGCAGTCCGGACAGCTTAAATCAGCCCCAGCATTTT. The whole variable domain, remainder taken from reference TRBV2 and TRBJ1-5, is EPEVTQTPSHQVTQMGQEVILRCVPISNHLYFYWYRQILGQKVEFLVSFYNNEISEKSEIFDDQFSVERPDGSNFTLKIRSTKLEDSAMYFCASSPDSLNQPQHFGDGTRLSIL.